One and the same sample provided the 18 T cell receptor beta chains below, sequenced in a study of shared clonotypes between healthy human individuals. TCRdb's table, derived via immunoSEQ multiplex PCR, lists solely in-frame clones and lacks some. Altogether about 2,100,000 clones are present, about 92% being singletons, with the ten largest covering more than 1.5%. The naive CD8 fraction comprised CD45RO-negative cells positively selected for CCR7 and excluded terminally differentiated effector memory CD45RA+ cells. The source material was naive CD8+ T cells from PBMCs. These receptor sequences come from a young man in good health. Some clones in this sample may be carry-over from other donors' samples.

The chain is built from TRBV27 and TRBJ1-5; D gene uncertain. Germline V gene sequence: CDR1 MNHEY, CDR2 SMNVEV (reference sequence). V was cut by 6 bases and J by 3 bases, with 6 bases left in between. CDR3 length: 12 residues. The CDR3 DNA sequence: TGTGCCAGCAGGGGTATCAATCAGCCCCAGCATTTT. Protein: CASRGINQPQHF.

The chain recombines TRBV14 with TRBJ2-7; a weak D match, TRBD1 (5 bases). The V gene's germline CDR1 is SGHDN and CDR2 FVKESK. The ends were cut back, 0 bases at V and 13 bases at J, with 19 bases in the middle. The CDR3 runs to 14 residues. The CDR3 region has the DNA TGTGCCAGCAGCCAAGATGTACGGCCCTGGGGCCTTTACTTC. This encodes CASSQDVRPWGLYF.

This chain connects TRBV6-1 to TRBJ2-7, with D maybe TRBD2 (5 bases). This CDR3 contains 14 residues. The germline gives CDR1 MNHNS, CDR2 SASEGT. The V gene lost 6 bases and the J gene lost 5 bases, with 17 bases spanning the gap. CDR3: CASSLARDINEQYF. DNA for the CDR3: TGTGCCAGCAGCCTAGCTAGGGATATCAACGAGCAGTACTTC.

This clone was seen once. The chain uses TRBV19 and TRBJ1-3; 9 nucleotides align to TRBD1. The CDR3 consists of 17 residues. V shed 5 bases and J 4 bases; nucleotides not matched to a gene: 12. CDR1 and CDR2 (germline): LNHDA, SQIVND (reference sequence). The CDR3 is CASSLPRDRAPGNTIYF. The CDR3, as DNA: TGTGCCAGTAGTCTACCCCGGGACAGGGCTCCAGGAAACACCATATATTTT.

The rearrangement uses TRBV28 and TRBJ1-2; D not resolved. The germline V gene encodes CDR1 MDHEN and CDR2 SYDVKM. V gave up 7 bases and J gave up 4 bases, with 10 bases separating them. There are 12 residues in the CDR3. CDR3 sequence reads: CASNVPVYGYTF. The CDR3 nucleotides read TGTGCCAGCAACGTCCCTGTCTATGGCTACACCTTC.

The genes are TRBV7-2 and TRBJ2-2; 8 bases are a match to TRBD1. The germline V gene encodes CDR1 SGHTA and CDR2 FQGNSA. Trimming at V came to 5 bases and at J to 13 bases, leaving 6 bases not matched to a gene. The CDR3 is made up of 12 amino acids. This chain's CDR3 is CASSPRDRRLFF. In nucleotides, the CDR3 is TGTGCCAGCAGCCCCCGGGACAGGAGGCTGTTTTTT.

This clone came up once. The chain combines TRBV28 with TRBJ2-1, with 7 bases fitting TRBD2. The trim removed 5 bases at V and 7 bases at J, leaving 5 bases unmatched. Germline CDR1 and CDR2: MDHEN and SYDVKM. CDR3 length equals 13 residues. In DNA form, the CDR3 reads TGTGCCAGCAGTCGACTAGCCTTAAATGAGCAGTTCTTC. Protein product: CASSRLALNEQFF. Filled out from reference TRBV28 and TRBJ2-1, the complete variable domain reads DVKVTQSSRYLVKRTGEKVFLECVQDMDHENMFWYRQDPGLGLRLIYFSYDVKMKEKGDIPEGYSVSREKKERFSLILESASTNQTSMYLCASSRLALNEQFFGPGTRLTVL.

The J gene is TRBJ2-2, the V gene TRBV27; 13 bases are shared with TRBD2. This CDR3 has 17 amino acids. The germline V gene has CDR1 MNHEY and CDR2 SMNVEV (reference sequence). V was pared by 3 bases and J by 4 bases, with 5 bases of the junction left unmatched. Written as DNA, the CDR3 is TGTGCCAGCAGTTTTACTACTAGCGGGAGGGCCACCGGGGAGCTGTTTTTT. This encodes CASSFTTSGRATGELFF.

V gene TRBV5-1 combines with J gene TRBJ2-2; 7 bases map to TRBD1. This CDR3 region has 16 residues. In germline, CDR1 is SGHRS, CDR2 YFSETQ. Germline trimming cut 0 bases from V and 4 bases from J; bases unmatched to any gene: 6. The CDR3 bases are TGCGCCAGCAGCTTGGGCAACAGGGGTGGCACCGGGGAGCTGTTTTTT. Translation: CASSLGNRGGTGELFF.

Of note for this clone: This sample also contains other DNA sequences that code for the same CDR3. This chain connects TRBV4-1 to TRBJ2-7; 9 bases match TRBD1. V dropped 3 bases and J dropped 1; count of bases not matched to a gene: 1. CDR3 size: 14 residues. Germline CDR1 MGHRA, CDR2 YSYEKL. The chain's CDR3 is CASSQDRGSYEQYF. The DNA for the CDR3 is TGCGCCAGCAGCCAGGACAGGGGTTCCTACGAGCAGTACTTC.

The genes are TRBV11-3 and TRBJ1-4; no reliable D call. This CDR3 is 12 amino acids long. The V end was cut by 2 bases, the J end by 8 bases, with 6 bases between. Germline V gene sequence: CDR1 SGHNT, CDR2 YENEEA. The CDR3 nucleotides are TGTGCCAGCAGCTTAAGAGGAGAAAAACTGTTTTTT. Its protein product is CASSLRGEKLFF. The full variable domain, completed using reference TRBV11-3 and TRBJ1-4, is EAGVVQSPRYKIIEKKQPVAFWCNPISGHNTLYWYLQNLGQGPELLIRYENEEAVDDSQLPKDRFSAERLKGVDSTLKIQPAELGDSAVYLCASSLRGEKLFFGSGTQLSVL.

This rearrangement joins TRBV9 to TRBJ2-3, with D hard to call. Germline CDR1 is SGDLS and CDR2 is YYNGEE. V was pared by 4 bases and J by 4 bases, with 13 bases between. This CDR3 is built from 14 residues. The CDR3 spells CASSRGSSADTQYF. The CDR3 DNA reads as TGTGCCAGCAGCCGAGGTAGCTCGGCAGATACGCAGTATTTT.

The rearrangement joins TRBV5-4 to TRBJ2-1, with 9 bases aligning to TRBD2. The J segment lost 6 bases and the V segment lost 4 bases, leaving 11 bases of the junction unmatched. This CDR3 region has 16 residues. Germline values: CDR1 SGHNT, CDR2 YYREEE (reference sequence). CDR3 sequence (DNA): TGTGCCAGCAGCCCCCCGGGCCTAGCGGGAACCAATGAGCAGTTCTTC. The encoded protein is CASSPPGLAGTNEQFF.

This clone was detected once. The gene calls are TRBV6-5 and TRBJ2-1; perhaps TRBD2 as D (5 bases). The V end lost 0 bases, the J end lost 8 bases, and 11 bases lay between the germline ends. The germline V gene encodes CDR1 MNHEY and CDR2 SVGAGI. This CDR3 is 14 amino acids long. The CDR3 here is CASSYSTGSDEQFF. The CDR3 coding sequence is TGTGCCAGCAGTTACTCGACGGGGTCCGATGAGCAGTTCTTC.

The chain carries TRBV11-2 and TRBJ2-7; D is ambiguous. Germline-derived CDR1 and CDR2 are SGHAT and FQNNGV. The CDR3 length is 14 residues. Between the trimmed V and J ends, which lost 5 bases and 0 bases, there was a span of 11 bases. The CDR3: CASSHVDGSYEQYF. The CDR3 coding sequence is TGTGCCAGCAGCCACGTGGACGGCTCCTACGAGCAGTACTTC.

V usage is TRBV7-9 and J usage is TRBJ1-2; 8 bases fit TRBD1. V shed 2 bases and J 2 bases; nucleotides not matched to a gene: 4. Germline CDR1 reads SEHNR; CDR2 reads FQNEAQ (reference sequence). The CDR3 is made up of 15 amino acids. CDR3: CASSLKDRENYGYTF. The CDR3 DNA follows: TGTGCCAGCAGCTTAAAGGACAGGGAGAACTATGGCTACACCTTC. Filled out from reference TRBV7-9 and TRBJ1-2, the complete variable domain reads DTGVSQNPRHKITKRGQNVTFRCDPISEHNRLYWYRQTLGQGPEFLTYFQNEAQLEKSRLLSDRFSAERPKGSFSTLEIQRTEQGDSAMYLCASSLKDRENYGYTFGSGTRLTVV.

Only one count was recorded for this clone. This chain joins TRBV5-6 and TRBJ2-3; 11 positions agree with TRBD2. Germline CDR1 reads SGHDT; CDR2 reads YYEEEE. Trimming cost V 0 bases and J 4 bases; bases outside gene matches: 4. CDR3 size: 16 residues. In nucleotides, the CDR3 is TGTGCCAGCAGCTTGGGGCCTAGCGGGAGGTCAGATACGCAGTATTTT. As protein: CASSLGPSGRSDTQYF.

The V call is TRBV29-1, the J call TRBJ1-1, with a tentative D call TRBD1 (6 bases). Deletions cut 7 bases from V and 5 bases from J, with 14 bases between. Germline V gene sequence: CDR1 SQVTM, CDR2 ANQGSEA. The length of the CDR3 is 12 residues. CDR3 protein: CSAPLGGTEAFF. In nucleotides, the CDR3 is TGCAGCGCCCCCCTAGGGGGGACTGAAGCTTTCTTT.